Reported below is one T cell receptor (beta chain). Its antigen is currently unknown. Preparation of the TCRbeta library used unique molecular identifiers. From the PCR reads, TCRdb called clonotypes with MiXCR, one entry per CDR3 protein. The data contain 150,000 to 250,000 distinct CDR3 sequences, 6.3% of them singletons. The data were taken from a study of T-cell reconstitution after alpha-beta-depleted transplantation in children. Study-wide points: The study traced high day-60 TCRbeta diversity in some patients to surviving recipient T cells and thymic progenitors. Newly produced T cells mostly accounted for T-cell counts and diversity one year post-transplant. Alpha-beta T cells about two months after transplant reportedly derived from several hundred expanded graft clones.

Germline V gene data show CDR1 as DFQATT and CDR2 as SNEGSKA (reference sequence). With 3 bases clipped from V and 4 bases from J, the junction kept 10 bases outside the gene matches. The CDR3 covers 15 residues. The sample here was PBMCs, taken before TCRalphabeta/CD19-depleted stem cell transplant. This receptor was obtained from a girl less than two years old with combined immunodeficiency, due to receive a stem cell transplant. The gene calls are TRBV20-1 and TRBJ2-7; 9 bases fit TRBD2. CDR3 amino acids: CSASGLAGYLYEQYF. CDR3 DNA: TGCAGTGCTAGTGGGCTAGCGGGGTATCTATACGAGCAGTACTTC.